This TCR beta chain was sequenced in a study of blood T cell repertoires in COVID-19. Some clones are missing from TCRdb's copy, which holds only in-frame ones; the method was immunoSEQ multiplex PCR. The table shows under 60,000 clones, with roughly 91% occurring only once. Germline CDR1 is SNHLY and CDR2 is FYNNEI. Germline trimming cut 9 bases from V and 2 bases from J; bases unmatched to any gene: 1. The CDR3 is made up of 11 amino acids. This sequence joins TRBV2 and TRBJ2-7, with 7 nucleotides matching TRBD1. Sequencing used peripheral blood. The sequence was collected from a human donor in a cohort sampled during active COVID-19. The CDR3 sequence: CASGQAYEQYF. CDR3 in DNA: TGTGCCAGTGGACAGGCCTACGAGCAGTACTTC.